Listed below are T cell receptor beta chains from one sample, sequenced in a study of T cells after yellow fever vaccination. TCRdb reprocessed the 5' RACE reads with MiXCR, giving one entry per CDR3 protein. The table has about 260,000 distinct CDR3 sequences, about 5.2% seen once. This specimen was CD4+ T cells sorted from PBMCs, taken on the day of the yellow fever booster vaccination. These receptors came from a man aged 18 to 30 who received the YFV17D yellow fever vaccine. Each CDR3 is given with its conserved first and last residue. The D gene is left open where the match is weak. Where a row states a size, it is once, few, many or the class of an expanded clone; other rows omit it.

clone size,J gene,V gene,D gene,CDR3 DNA,CDR3 protein
-,TRBJ1-2,TRBV12-3/TRBV12-4,TRBD1,TGTGCCAGCAGTTTAGGTTTAGGCGGGACAGAGCCTAACTATGGCTACACCTTC,CASSLGLGGTEPNYGYTF
many,TRBJ2-6,TRBV7-8,-,TGTGCCAGCAGCACCCGGGGACGGCTCGCTGGGGCCAACGTCCTGACTTTC,CASSTRGRLAGANVLTF
-,TRBJ1-3,TRBV7-2,-,TGTGCCAGCAGCCCAGCCGTTTGGGGAGACACCATATATTTT,CASSPAVWGDTIYF
-,TRBJ2-1,TRBV5-6,-,TGTGCCAGCAGCTTCCTCTTAGACAGGAGGGAAAACAATGAGCAGTTCTTC,CASSFLLDRRENNEQFF
many,TRBJ1-1,TRBV7-9,-,TGTGCCAGCATCCAGGGGCTGTCGAACACTGAAGCTTTCTTT,CASIQGLSNTEAFF
-,TRBJ2-1,TRBV9,-,TGTGCCAGCAGCGAGCCAGTTTCGGGTGAGCAGTTCTTC,CASSEPVSGEQFF
few,TRBJ2-4,TRBV6-2/TRBV6-3,-,TGTGCCAGCGGCCTCCGGGGGGCAGGGACCGACATTCAGTACTTC,CASGLRGAGTDIQYF
few,TRBJ1-1,TRBV20-1,-,TGCAGTGCTAGAGACAGGGTATGGACTGAAGCTTTCTTT,CSARDRVWTEAFF
few,TRBJ2-1,TRBV7-6,TRBD1,TGTGCCAGCAGTGATACAGGGGTCCACTACAATGAGCAGTTCTTC,CASSDTGVHYNEQFF
many,TRBJ2-5,TRBV5-1,-,TGCGCCAGCAGCAATCAGGGATCGGAGACCCAGTACTTC,CASSNQGSETQYF
many,TRBJ1-1,TRBV4-2,-,TGTGCCAGCAGCCAACCGGGGGGTAACACTGAAGCTTTCTTT,CASSQPGGNTEAFF
-,TRBJ2-1,TRBV6-2/TRBV6-3,TRBD2,TGTGCCAGCACCGAAAGGACTAGCGGGGGGGCGGAACAGTTCTTC,CASTERTSGGAEQFF
many,TRBJ1-6,TRBV12-3/TRBV12-4,TRBD1,TGTGCCAGCAGTTTATTCGGACAGGGAAATTCACCCCTCCACTTT,CASSLFGQGNSPLHF
few,TRBJ1-2,TRBV4-3,-,TGCGCCAGCAGCCAGTACTTCCCCGTCCGGGACTATGGCTACACCTTC,CASSQYFPVRDYGYTF
-,TRBJ2-1,TRBV19,TRBD1,TGTGCCAGTAGTCCAAGGGGACAGTACAATGAGCAGTTCTTC,CASSPRGQYNEQFF
-,TRBJ1-3,TRBV19,-,TGTGCCAGTAGTATGAGGAGGAGCTCTGGAAACACCATATATTTT,CASSMRRSSGNTIYF
few,TRBJ2-1,TRBV28,-,TGTGCCAGCAATCGAGGCTTCGGGTACAATGAGCAGTTCTTC,CASNRGFGYNEQFF
-,TRBJ1-1,TRBV27,-,TGTGCCAGCAGTTCCTTATCGGGTGCTTTCTTT,CASSSLSGAFF
many,TRBJ2-6,TRBV6-5,-,TGTGCCAGCAGTTACTCGGGGAGCGTCGGGGCCAACGTCCTGACTTTC,CASSYSGSVGANVLTF
few,TRBJ1-1,TRBV6-5,-,TGTGCCAGCTTCGAGGCATTTGAAGCTTTCTTT,CASFEAFEAFF
many,TRBJ2-1,TRBV28,-,TGTGCCAGCAGAGTTCAGTCCGGGGGGCTAATCCATGAGCAGTTCTTC,CASRVQSGGLIHEQFF
-,TRBJ2-2,TRBV6-2/TRBV6-3,-,TGTGCCAGCAGTGAACAGAGGCCCGGGGAGCTGTTTTTT,CASSEQRPGELFF
many,TRBJ2-5,TRBV18,-,TGTGCCAGCTCCCTGGGGGACACAGAGACCCAGTACTTC,CASSLGDTETQYF
-,TRBJ1-2,TRBV12-2,-,TGTGCAAGTCGCTCACCGATGGTCTATGGCTACACCTTC,CASRSPMVYGYTF